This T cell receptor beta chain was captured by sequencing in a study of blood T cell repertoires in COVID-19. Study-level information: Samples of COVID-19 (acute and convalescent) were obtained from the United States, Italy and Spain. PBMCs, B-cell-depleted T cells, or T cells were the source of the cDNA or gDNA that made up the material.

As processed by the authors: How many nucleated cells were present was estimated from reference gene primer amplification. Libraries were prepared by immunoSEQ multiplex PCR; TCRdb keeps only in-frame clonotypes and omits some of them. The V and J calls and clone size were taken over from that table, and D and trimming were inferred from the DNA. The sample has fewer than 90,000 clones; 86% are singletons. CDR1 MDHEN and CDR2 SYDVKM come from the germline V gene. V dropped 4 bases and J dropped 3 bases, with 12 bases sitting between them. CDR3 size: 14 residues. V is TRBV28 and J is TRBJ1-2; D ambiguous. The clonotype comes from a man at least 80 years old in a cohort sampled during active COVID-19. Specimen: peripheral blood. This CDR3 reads CASSSGWSDYGYTF. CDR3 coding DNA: TGTGCCAGCAGTTCTGGGTGGAGTGACTATGGCTACACCTTC.